This is a list of T cell receptor beta chains from one sample in a study of blood T cell repertoires in COVID-19. Sequencing was performed with immunoSEQ multiplex PCR; in TCRdb, only in-frame clones are kept and a portion is missing. Of roughly 330,000 clones listed, 80% to 90% are singletons. The sequenced sample was peripheral blood. These receptors all stem from a man in his late teens or twenties who had recovered from COVID-19. Each CDR3 is given with its conserved first and last residue. The D gene is left open where the match is weak. The size of a clone is reported for some rows only, either as once, few or many, or as a class for expanded clones.

TRBJ2-7,-,TRBV20-1,-,CSASEVHEQYF,TGCAGTGCTAGCGAGGTCCACGAGCAGTACTTC
TRBJ2-1,-,TRBV7-2,-,CASSLTSIGEQFF,TGTGCCAGCAGCTTAACTAGCATAGGTGAGCAGTTCTTC
TRBJ2-2,-,TRBV9,TRBD1,CASSVDSGQGNTGELFF,TGTGCCAGCAGCGTGGACTCCGGACAGGGTAACACCGGGGAGCTGTTTTTT
TRBJ1-3,-,TRBV7-8,-,CASSLGVTGHDGNTIYF,TGTGCCAGCAGCTTAGGGGTAACAGGCCACGACGGAAACACCATATATTTT
TRBJ1-1,-,TRBV5-1,-,CASSSTALSGTEAFF,TGCGCCAGCAGCTCCACTGCCCTATCGGGCACTGAAGCTTTCTTT
TRBJ2-7,-,TRBV5-6,-,CASSFGASYEQYF,TGTGCCAGCAGCTTTGGGGCCTCCTACGAGCAGTACTTC
TRBJ2-1,-,TRBV5-4,TRBD1,CASSLPATGGREQFF,TGTGCCAGCAGCCTCCCAGCAACAGGGGGGCGTGAGCAGTTCTTC
TRBJ2-2,-,TRBV9,TRBD2,CASSQVRGAGELFF,TGTGCCAGCAGCCAGGTGCGGGGGGCCGGGGAGCTGTTTTTT
TRBJ2-6,few,TRBV5-1,-,CASSLGASGANVLTF,TGCGCCAGCAGCTTGGGGGCCTCTGGGGCCAACGTCCTGACTTTC
TRBJ1-4,-,TRBV7-2,TRBD1,CASSWPGQGATTNEKLFF,TGTGCCAGCAGCTGGCCGGGACAGGGGGCTACAACTAATGAAAAACTGTTTTTT
TRBJ2-1,-,TRBV10-2,-,CVSSDRSNEQFF,TGCGTCAGCAGTGACAGGTCGAATGAGCAGTTCTTC
TRBJ1-2,-,TRBV10-2,TRBD1,CASRTGQGANYGYTF,TGCGCCAGCAGGACTGGACAGGGCGCTAACTATGGCTACACCTTC
TRBJ2-2,-,TRBV29-1,TRBD1,CSVNRGLTGELFF,TGCAGCGTTAACAGGGGGCTGACCGGGGAGCTGTTTTTT
TRBJ2-3,-,TRBV4-2,-,CASSQDSKGGTDTQYF,TGTGCCAGCAGCCAAGACTCAAAGGGGGGGACAGATACGCAGTATTTT
TRBJ2-1,-,TRBV10-3,TRBD2,CAISGGTSGGNEQFF,TGTGCCATCAGTGGAGGGACTAGCGGGGGGAATGAGCAGTTCTTC
TRBJ2-1,once,TRBV2,-,CASGVFYNEQFF,TGTGCCAGCGGAGTCTTTTACAATGAGCAGTTCTTC
TRBJ2-1,-,TRBV6-5,-,CASTGYNEQFF,TGTGCCAGCACAGGCTACAATGAGCAGTTCTTC
TRBJ2-7,-,TRBV4-1,-,CASSLKGVRDEQYF,TGCGCCAGCAGCCTTAAAGGGGTGCGAGACGAGCAGTACTTC
TRBJ2-7,-,TRBV30,-,CACRPRRGGEQYF,TGTGCCTGCCGGCCCCGGCGTGGAGGCGAGCAGTACTTC
TRBJ2-3,-,TRBV11-3,TRBD1,CASSLGRTGLTDTQYF,TGTGCCAGCAGCTTAGGGAGGACAGGGCTGACAGATACGCAGTATTTT
TRBJ1-4,-,TRBV7-8,TRBD1,CASSLADRGREKLFF,TGTGCCAGCAGCTTAGCGGACAGGGGAAGGGAAAAACTGTTTTTT
TRBJ2-7,-,TRBV5-1,-,CASSFGQGTYEQYF,TGCGCCAGCAGCTTCGGGCAGGGGACCTACGAGCAGTACTTC
TRBJ2-3,-,TRBV15,TRBD2,CATSPLAGQGDTQYF,TGTGCCACCAGCCCCTTAGCGGGGCAGGGAGATACGCAGTATTTT
TRBJ2-6,-,TRBV29-1,-,CSVDSSGANVLTF,TGCAGCGTTGACAGTTCTGGGGCCAACGTCCTGACTTTC
TRBJ1-2,once,TRBV4-1,-,CASSQDSGVLVYGYTF,TGCGCCAGCAGCCAAGATTCCGGGGTACTCGTCTATGGCTACACCTTC
TRBJ1-1,-,TRBV7-2,-,CASSLDMNTEAFF,TGTGCCAGCAGCTTGGACATGAACACTGAAGCTTTCTTT
TRBJ1-1,-,TRBV19,TRBD1,CASTEDRVNTEAFF,TGTGCCAGTACCGAAGACAGGGTGAACACTGAAGCTTTCTTT
TRBJ1-6,-,TRBV7-2,-,CASSLGALTGDNSPLHF,TGTGCCAGCAGCTTAGGAGCACTTACAGGCGATAATTCACCCCTCCACTTT
TRBJ1-5,-,TRBV12-3/TRBV12-4,-,CASSSYSNQPQHF,TGTGCCAGCAGTTCTTATAGCAATCAGCCCCAGCATTTT
TRBJ1-1,-,TRBV27,-,CASSVGQSNTEAFF,TGTGCCAGCAGTGTCGGACAGTCTAACACTGAAGCTTTCTTT
TRBJ2-1,-,TRBV7-3,-,CASSQPDSVGEQFF,TGTGCCAGCAGCCAACCCGACTCAGTCGGTGAGCAGTTCTTC
TRBJ1-1,-,TRBV10-2,TRBD1,CASSLYRGGNTEAFF,TGCGCCAGCAGCTTATACAGGGGAGGGAACACTGAAGCTTTCTTT
TRBJ1-1,-,TRBV19,-,CASSARTALNTEAFF,TGTGCCAGTAGTGCCCGGACAGCCTTGAACACTGAAGCTTTCTTT
TRBJ1-1,-,TRBV19,-,CASSIDPGGGPNTEAFF,TGTGCCAGTAGTATAGACCCCGGGGGAGGCCCGAACACTGAAGCTTTCTTT
TRBJ2-6,once,TRBV5-6,-,CASSFTLTGANVLTF,TGTGCCAGCAGCTTTACTCTTACTGGGGCCAACGTCCTGACTTTC
TRBJ2-5,-,TRBV6-5,-,CASSYVLGETQYF,TGTGCCAGCAGTTACGTACTAGGGGAGACCCAGTACTTC
TRBJ2-1,-,TRBV9,-,CASNLGGGTHNEQFF,TGTGCCAGCAATTTAGGGGGCGGGACTCACAATGAGCAGTTCTTC